What follows are 2 T cell receptor beta chains derived from one specimen sequenced in a study of cytomegalovirus exposure and HLA in healthy donors. Vbeta (60) and Jbeta (13) primers were used in the PCR. Assay used: immunoSEQ multiplex PCR; TCRdb lists only in-frame clones, some missing. The data show fewer than 150,000 clones, less than 85% seen once. Sequencing was performed on PBMCs. The origin of the receptors is a man aged 40-49 years in good health and CMV-seronegative.

The chain employs TRBV2 and TRBJ1-2; TRBD1 matches 10 bases. From germline, CDR1 is SNHLY and CDR2 FYNNEI. The ends lost 6 bases at V and 7 bases at J; junction bases unmatched: 8. This CDR3 spans 14 amino acids. The CDR3 here is CASRGRTGGLGYTF. CDR3 bases: TGTGCCAGCAGGGGAAGGACAGGGGGACTTGGCTACACCTTC.

This clone appeared a single time. This rearrangement joins TRBV5-1 to TRBJ1-1, with 8 bases aligning to TRBD1. CDR3 length equals 14 residues. Per the germline V gene, CDR1 is SGHRS and CDR2 is YFSETQ. V lost 4 bases, J lost 1 base, and 3 bases stayed unmatched. The CDR3: CASSRGTGNTEAFF. DNA for the CDR3: TGCGCCAGCAGCCGCGGGACAGGGAACACTGAAGCTTTCTTT.